Reported below is one TCR beta chain. Using immunoSEQ multiplex PCR, the repertoire was profiled, and TCRdb retains in-frame clones only, with some absent. Among some 460,000 clones, 89% were seen once, and the ten largest hold around 1.8%. This sample was included in a study of Ad26.COV2.S vaccination and SARS-CoV-2 variants. Treatment reported: 19 received Ad26.COV2.S at low or high dose, single or two shots; 5 received placebo; per-sample allocation not given. At day 63 after the first vaccine or placebo injection, samples were drawn. CDR3 length: 12 amino acids. The V end lost 2 bases, the J end lost 4 bases, and 5 bases lay between the germline ends. Germline V CDR1 and CDR2: MDHEN, SYDVKM.

This sequence originates from a person aged 18-65 years who received the Ad26.COV2.S COVID-19 vaccine or a placebo. The sequencing used peripheral blood, collected in a trial of Ad26.COV2.S vaccine versus placebo. The V call is TRBV28, the J call TRBJ1-2; D uncertain. Here the CDR3 DNA reads TGTGCCAGCAGTTTAAGGTTCTATGGCTACACCTTC. Protein product: CASSLRFYGYTF.